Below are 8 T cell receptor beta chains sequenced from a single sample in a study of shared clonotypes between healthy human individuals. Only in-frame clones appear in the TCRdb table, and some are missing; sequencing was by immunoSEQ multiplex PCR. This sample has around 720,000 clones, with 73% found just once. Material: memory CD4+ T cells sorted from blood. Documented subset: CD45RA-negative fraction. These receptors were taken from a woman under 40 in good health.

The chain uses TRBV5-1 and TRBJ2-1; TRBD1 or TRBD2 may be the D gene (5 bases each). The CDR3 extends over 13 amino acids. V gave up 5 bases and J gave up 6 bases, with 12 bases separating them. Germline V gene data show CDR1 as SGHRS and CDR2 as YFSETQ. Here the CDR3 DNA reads TGCGCCAGCAGGTCTCAGAGGGGCAATGAGCAGTTCTTC. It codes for CASRSQRGNEQFF.

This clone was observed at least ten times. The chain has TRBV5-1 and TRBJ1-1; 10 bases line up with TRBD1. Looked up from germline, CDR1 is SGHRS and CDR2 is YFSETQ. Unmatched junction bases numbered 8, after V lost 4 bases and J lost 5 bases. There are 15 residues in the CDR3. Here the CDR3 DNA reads TGCGCCAGCAGCCAAAGACAGGGGGCGGCTACTGAAGCTTTCTTT. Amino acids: CASSQRQGAATEAFF. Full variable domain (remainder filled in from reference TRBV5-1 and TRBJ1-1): KAGVTQTPRYLIKTRGQQVTLSCSPISGHRSVSWYQQTPGQGLQFLFEYFSETQRNKGNFPGRFSGRQFSNSRSEMNVSTLELGDSALYLCASSQRQGAATEAFFGQGTRLTVV.

CDR3 in amino acids: CASSPPLGLNTEAFF. The CDR3 DNA is TGTGCCAGCAGTCCCCCCCTGGGACTGAACACTGAAGCTTTCTTT. The rearrangement links TRBV28 to TRBJ1-1, with a possible D match to TRBD1 (5 bases). Trimming stripped 5 bases from V and 0 bases from J, with 13 bases between. Germline CDR1 MDHEN, CDR2 SYDVKM. The CDR3 runs to 15 residues.

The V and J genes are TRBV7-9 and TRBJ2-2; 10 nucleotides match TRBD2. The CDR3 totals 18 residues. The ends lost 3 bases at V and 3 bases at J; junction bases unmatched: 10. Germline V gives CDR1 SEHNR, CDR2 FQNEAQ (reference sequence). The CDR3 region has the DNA TGTGCCAGCAGCTTTAGGCTGACTAGCGGGTCATACACCGGGGAGCTGTTTTTT. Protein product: CASSFRLTSGSYTGELFF.

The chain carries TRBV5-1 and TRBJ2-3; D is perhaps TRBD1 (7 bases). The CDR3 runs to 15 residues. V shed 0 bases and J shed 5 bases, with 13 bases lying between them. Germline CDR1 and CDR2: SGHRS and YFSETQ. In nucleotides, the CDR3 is TGCGCCAGCAGCTTGGAGGGGGGACAGAAAGATACGCAGTATTTT. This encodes CASSLEGGQKDTQYF.

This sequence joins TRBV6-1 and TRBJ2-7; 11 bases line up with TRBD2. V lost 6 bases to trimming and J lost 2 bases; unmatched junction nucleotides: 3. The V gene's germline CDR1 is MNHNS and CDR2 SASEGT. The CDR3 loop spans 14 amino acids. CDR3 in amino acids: CASRTSGTTYEQYF. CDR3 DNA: TGTGCCAGCAGGACTAGCGGGACAACCTACGAGCAGTACTTC.

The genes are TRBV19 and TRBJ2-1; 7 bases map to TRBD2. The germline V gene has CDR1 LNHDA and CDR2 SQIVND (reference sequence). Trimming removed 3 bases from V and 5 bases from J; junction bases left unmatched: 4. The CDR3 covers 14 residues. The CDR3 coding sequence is TGTGCCAGTAGTATTTTACTAGCGAACAATGAGCAGTTCTTC. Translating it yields CASSILLANNEQFF.

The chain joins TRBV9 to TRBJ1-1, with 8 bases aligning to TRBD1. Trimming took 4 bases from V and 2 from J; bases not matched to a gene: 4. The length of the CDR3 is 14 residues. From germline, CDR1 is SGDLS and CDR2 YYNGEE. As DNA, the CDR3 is TGTGCCAGCAGCCTAGGGACAGGAAACACTGAAGCTTTCTTT. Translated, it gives CASSLGTGNTEAFF.